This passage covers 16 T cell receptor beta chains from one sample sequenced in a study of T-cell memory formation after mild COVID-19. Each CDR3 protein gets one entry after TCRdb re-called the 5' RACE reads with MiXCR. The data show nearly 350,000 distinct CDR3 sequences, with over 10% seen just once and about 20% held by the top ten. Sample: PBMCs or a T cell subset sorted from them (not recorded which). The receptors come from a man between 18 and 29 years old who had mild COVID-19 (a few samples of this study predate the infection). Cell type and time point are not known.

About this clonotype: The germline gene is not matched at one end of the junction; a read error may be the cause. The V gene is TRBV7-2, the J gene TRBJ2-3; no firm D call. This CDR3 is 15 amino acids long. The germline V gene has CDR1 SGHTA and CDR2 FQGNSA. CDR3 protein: CASTLWAVSTDTQYF. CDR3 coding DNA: TGTGCCAGCACCTTATGGGCAGTCAGCACAGATACGCAGTATTTT.

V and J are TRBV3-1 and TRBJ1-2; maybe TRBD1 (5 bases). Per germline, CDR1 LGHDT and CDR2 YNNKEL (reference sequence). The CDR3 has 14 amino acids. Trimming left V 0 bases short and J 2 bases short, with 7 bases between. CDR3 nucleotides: TGTGCCAGCAGCCAAGATGGGGACAACTATGGCTACACCTTC. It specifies CASSQDGDNYGYTF.

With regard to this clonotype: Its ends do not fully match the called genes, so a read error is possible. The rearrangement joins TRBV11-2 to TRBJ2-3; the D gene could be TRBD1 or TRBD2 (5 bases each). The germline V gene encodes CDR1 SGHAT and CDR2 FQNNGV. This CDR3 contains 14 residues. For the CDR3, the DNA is TGTGCCAGCAGCTCCGGGGCAGACACAGATATGCAGTATTTT. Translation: CASSSGADTDMQYF.

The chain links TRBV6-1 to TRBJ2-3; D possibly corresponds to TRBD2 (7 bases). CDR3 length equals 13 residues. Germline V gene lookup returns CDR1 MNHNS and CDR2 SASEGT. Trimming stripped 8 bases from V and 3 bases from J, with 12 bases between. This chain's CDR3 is CASRAGATDTQYF. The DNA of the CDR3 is TGTGCCAGCCGGGCGGGGGCGACAGATACGCAGTATTTT.

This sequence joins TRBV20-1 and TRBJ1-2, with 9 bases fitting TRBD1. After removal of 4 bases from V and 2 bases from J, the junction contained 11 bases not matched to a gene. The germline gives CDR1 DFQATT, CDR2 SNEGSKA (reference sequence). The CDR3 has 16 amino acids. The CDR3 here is CSAKKFAGQGNYGYTF. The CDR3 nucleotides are TGCAGTGCTAAAAAGTTTGCGGGACAGGGAAACTATGGCTACACCTTC.

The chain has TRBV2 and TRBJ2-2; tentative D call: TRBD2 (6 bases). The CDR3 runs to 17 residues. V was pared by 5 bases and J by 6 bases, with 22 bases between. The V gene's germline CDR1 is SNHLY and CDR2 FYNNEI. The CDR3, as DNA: TGTGCCAGCAGTTTGCTCTTTGCCAGGGAGGAATCCGGGGAGCTGTTTTTT. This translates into CASSLLFAREESGELFF.

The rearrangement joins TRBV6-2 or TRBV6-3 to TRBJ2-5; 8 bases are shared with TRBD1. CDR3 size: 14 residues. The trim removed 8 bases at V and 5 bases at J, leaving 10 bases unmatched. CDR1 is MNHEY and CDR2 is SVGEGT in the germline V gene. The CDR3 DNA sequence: TGTGCCAGCCGAGCGACAGGGGCCGCGGAGACCCAGTACTTC. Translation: CASRATGAAETQYF.

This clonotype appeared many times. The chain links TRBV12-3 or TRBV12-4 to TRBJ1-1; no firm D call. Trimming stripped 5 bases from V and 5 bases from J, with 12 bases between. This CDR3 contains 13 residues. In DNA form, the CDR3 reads TGTGCCAGCAGTCCCAATCGGCATACTGAAGCTTTCTTT. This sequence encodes CASSPNRHTEAFF.

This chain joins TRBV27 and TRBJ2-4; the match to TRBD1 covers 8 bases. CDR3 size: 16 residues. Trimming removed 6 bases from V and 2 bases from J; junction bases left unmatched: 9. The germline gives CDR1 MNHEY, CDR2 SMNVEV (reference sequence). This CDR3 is CASSFGGQAPKNIQYF. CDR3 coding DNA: TGTGCCAGCAGCTTCGGGGGACAGGCCCCCAAAAACATTCAGTACTTC.

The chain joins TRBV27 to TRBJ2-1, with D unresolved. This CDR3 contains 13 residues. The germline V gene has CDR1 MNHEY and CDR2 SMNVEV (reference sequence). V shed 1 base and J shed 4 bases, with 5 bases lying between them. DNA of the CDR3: TGTGCCAGCAGTTTATATCAGTACAATGAGCAGTTCTTC. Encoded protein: CASSLYQYNEQFF.

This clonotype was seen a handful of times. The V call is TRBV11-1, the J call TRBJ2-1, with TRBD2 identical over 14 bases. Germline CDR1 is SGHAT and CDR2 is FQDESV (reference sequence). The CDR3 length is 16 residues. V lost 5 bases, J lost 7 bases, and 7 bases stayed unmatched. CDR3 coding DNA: TGTGCCAGCAGCCCCGGACTAGCGGGGGGTCCAAATGAGCAGTTCTTC. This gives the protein CASSPGLAGGPNEQFF.

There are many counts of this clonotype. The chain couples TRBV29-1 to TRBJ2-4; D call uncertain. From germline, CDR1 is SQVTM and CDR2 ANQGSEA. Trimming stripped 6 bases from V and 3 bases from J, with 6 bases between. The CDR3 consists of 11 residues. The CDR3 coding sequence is TGCAGCGTCCTTCTCAAAAACATTCAGTACTTC. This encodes CSVLLKNIQYF.

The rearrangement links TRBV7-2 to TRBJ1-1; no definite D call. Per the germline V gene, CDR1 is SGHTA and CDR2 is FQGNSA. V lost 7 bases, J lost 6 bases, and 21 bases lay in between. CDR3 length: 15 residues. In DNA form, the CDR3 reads TGTGCCAGCACCCGCGGGAACCTATTGGCTGCTGAAGCTTTCTTT. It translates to CASTRGNLLAAEAFF.

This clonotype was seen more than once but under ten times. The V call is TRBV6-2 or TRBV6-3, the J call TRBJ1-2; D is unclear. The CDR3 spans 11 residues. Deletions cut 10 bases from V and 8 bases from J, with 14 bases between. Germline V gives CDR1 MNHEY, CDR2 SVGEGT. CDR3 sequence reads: CATSYFRGYTF. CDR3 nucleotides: TGTGCCACCTCGTATTTCAGAGGCTACACCTTC.

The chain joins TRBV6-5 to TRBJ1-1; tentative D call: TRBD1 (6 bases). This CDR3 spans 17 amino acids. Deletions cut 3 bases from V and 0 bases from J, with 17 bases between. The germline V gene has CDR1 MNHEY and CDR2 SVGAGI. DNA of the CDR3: TGTGCCAGCAGTTATTCCCGTCGAGGGGGAATGAACACTGAAGCTTTCTTT. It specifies CASSYSRRGGMNTEAFF.

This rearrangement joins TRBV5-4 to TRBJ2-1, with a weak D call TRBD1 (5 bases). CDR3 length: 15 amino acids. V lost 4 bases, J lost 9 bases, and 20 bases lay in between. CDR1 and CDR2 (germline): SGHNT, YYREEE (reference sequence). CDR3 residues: CASSRPEQGVGEQFF. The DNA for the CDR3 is TGTGCCAGCAGCCGTCCGGAACAAGGGGTCGGTGAGCAGTTCTTC. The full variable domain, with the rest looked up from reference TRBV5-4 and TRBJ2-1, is ETGVTQSPTHLIKTRGQQVTLRCSSQSGHNTVSWYQQALGQGPQFIFQYYREEENGRGNFPPRFSGLQFPNYSSELNVNALELDDSALYLCASSRPEQGVGEQFFGPGTRLTVL.